The 26 T cell receptor beta chains listed next were all sequenced from one sample in a study of T-cell memory formation after mild COVID-19. Via MiXCR, TCRdb re-called the 5' RACE reads, giving one row per CDR3 protein. The table includes about 350,000 distinct CDR3 sequences, 25% to 30% detected once. The sequenced sample was PBMCs or a T cell subset sorted from them (not recorded which). The receptors here all came from an adult woman who had mild COVID-19 (a few samples of this study predate the infection). Cell type and time point are not known.

The rearrangement links TRBV5-5 to TRBJ2-3; D call uncertain. The germline V gene has CDR1 SGHKS and CDR2 YYEKEE (reference sequence). V was trimmed by 2 bases and J by 1 base, leaving 8 bases between them. CDR3 size: 14 residues. CDR3 loop: CASSFSRGTDTQYF. The CDR3 DNA reads TGTGCCAGCAGCTTTTCCCGGGGCACAGATACGCAGTATTTT.

The table lists this clonotype with a few counts. V usage is TRBV19 and J usage is TRBJ2-3, with TRBD2 matching 7 bases. From germline, CDR1 is LNHDA and CDR2 SQIVND (reference sequence). The CDR3 spans 14 residues. V gave up 5 bases and J gave up 3 bases; unmatched junction bases: 5. CDR3 residues: CASSGAGRTDTQYF. CDR3 bases: TGTGCCAGTAGTGGAGCGGGAAGGACAGATACGCAGTATTTT.

This clonotype has a handful of counts. The CDR3 region has the DNA TGTGCCAGCAGCCGCCCGGGACAGGGGGCGCGGGGTCGAGGCTACACCTTC. Its protein product is CASSRPGQGARGRGYTF. V and J are TRBV12-3 or TRBV12-4 and TRBJ1-2; 12 nucleotides match TRBD1. The V segment lost 6 bases and the J segment 8 bases; nucleotides outside the gene matches: 16. The length of the CDR3 is 17 residues.

This clonotype was detected only a few times. The rearrangement joins TRBV12-3 or TRBV12-4 to TRBJ2-4; 7 bases map to TRBD1. The CDR3 is 14 amino acids. V shed 7 bases and J 4 bases; nucleotides not matched to a gene: 7. This chain's CDR3 is CASTLTGTKNIQYF. The CDR3 DNA sequence: TGTGCCAGCACCTTGACAGGGACGAAAAACATTCAGTACTTC.

The chain couples TRBV12-3 or TRBV12-4 to TRBJ1-4; the D gene is possibly TRBD1 (6 bases). Trimming shortened V by 6 bases and J by 5 bases, and 7 bases separated the two germline ends. This CDR3 contains 12 residues. The CDR3 DNA follows: TGTGCCAGCAGGGGGGCGAATGAAAAACTGTTTTTT. Its protein product is CASRGANEKLFF.

This clonotype has a handful of counts. This chain links TRBV7-9 with TRBJ2-1, with 9 positions matching TRBD1. The trim removed 5 bases at V and 9 bases at J, leaving 11 bases unmatched. The V gene's germline CDR1 is SEHNR and CDR2 FQNEAQ (reference sequence). This CDR3 has 15 amino acids. Written as DNA, the CDR3 is TGTGCCAGCAGCAACCGGGACAGGGATTCGGTTGAGCAGTTCTTC. This encodes CASSNRDRDSVEQFF.

J is TRBJ2-7 and V is TRBV5-5, with D tentatively TRBD1 or TRBD2 (5 bases each). The germline gives CDR1 SGHKS, CDR2 YYEKEE (reference sequence). Trimming removed 4 bases at V and 8 bases at J, with 19 bases between. The CDR3 is made up of 14 amino acids. CDR3 nucleotide sequence: TGTGCCAGCAGCCCCGCCCGTGAGAGGGGCAAGCAGTACTTC. Translated, it gives CASSPARERGKQYF.

The chain employs TRBV18 and TRBJ2-1; D may be TRBD1 (5 bases). Per the germline V gene, CDR1 is KGHSH and CDR2 is LQKENI. The CDR3 consists of 17 residues. Trimming took off 4 bases at V and 1 base at J, with 17 bases between the two ends. The CDR3 bases are TGTGCCAGCTCACTCCGGACGAAGCAGGGATCCTACAATGAGCAGTTCTTC. It yields the protein CASSLRTKQGSYNEQFF.

A few counts support this clonotype. The chain links TRBV20-1 to TRBJ1-1; D is uncertain. CDR3 size: 13 residues. Between the trimmed V and J ends, which lost 5 bases and 3 bases, there was a span of 13 bases. CDR1 DFQATT and CDR2 SNEGSKA come from the germline V gene (reference sequence). Here the CDR3 reads CSAGREADTEAFF. The CDR3 region has the DNA TGCAGTGCTGGACGTGAAGCGGACACTGAAGCTTTCTTT.

This clonotype was picked up a small number of times. The rearrangement joins TRBV7-8 to TRBJ2-5; D is unresolved. CDR3 size: 12 residues. The V end lost 3 bases, the J end lost 5 bases, and 7 bases lay between the germline ends. The germline V gene encodes CDR1 SGHVS and CDR2 FQNEAQ. The CDR3 region is CASSFHLETQYF. The CDR3 bases are TGTGCCAGCAGCTTTCACTTGGAGACCCAGTACTTC.

The sample holds a few counts of this clonotype. This sequence joins TRBV10-3 and TRBJ2-7; 10 bases fit TRBD1. The CDR3 runs to 14 residues. V lost 3 bases, J lost 4 bases, and 3 bases stayed unmatched. The V gene's germline CDR1 is ENHRY and CDR2 SYGVKD. The CDR3 is CAISEDRGRYEQYF. For the CDR3, the DNA is TGTGCCATCAGTGAAGACAGGGGGCGGTACGAGCAGTACTTC.

This clonotype was counted only a few times. The chain has TRBV27 and TRBJ1-3, with D possibly being TRBD1 (5 bases). V was shortened by 2 bases and J by 4 bases, with 12 bases between the two germline ends. There are 15 residues in the CDR3. The germline CDR1 and CDR2 sequences are MNHEY and SMNVEV (reference sequence). The CDR3 DNA reads as TGTGCCAGCAGTTTAATGGGGGTTGCAGGAAACACCATATATTTT. Its translation: CASSLMGVAGNTIYF.

This clonotype appeared many times. The chain uses TRBV7-2 and TRBJ2-1; 11 nucleotides align to TRBD2. CDR1 is SGHTA, CDR2 FQGNSA, per germline. Germline trimming cut 3 bases from V and 4 bases from J; bases unmatched to any gene: 5. This CDR3 contains 16 residues. CDR3 sequence: CASSLTGTSGYNEQFF. The CDR3 coding sequence is TGTGCCAGCAGCTTGACCGGGACTAGCGGTTACAATGAGCAGTTCTTC.

The V call is TRBV20-1, the J call TRBJ2-7; D is uncertain. From germline, CDR1 is DFQATT and CDR2 SNEGSKA (reference sequence). The CDR3 is 16 amino acids. V lost 6 bases and J lost 7, with 28 bases in between. The CDR3 DNA sequence: TGCAGTGCCAAGCCCCTTTTGAATAGCCTAAACTATGAGCAGTACTTC. Its translation: CSAKPLLNSLNYEQYF.

The V and J genes are TRBV5-1 and TRBJ2-5; D unclear. V was clipped by 0 bases and J by 1 base, with 10 bases between them. CDR1 and CDR2 from the germline V gene are SGHRS and YFSETQ. The CDR3 runs 15 residues. The CDR3 DNA sequence: TGCGCCAGCAGCTTGGACGTATCCCGCCAAGAGACCCAGTACTTC. Protein product: CASSLDVSRQETQYF.

This sequence joins TRBV6-6 and TRBJ1-1; D possibly corresponds to TRBD1 (5 bases). V was trimmed by 0 bases and J by 2 bases, leaving 10 bases between them. The CDR3 covers 15 residues. CDR1 and CDR2 (germline): MNHNY, SVGAGI (reference sequence). CDR3 nucleotide sequence: TGTGCCAGCAGTTACTCCAAGACAGACAACACTGAAGCTTTCTTT. The encoded protein is CASSYSKTDNTEAFF.

This clonotype appeared a few times. V and J are TRBV25-1 and TRBJ2-5; 7 positions match TRBD1. CDR1 and CDR2 from the germline V gene are MGHDK and SYGVNS. The CDR3 extends over 14 amino acids. The V and J ends lost 2 bases and 4 bases, in that order; junction bases with no gene match: 4. CDR3 sequence: CASSEGQGVETQYF. The DNA for the CDR3 is TGTGCCAGCAGTGAAGGTCAGGGGGTAGAGACCCAGTACTTC.

This clonotype was observed a few times. The chain links TRBV12-3 or TRBV12-4 to TRBJ2-3, with a possible D match to TRBD2 (6 bases). The V end was cut by 3 bases, the J end by 8 bases, with 9 bases between. This CDR3 has 12 amino acids. CDR3 sequence reads: CASSFRRGTQYF. The CDR3 coding sequence is TGTGCCAGCAGTTTTAGGCGGGGTACGCAGTATTTT.

This chain connects TRBV30 to TRBJ2-1; 8 bases line up with TRBD2. The CDR3 covers 15 residues. CDR1 GTSNPN and CDR2 SVGIG come from the germline V gene (reference sequence). The ends lost 2 bases at V and 10 bases at J; junction bases unmatched: 13. The CDR3 spells CAWSSGGAGFREQFF. The DNA of the CDR3 is TGTGCCTGGAGTTCGGGGGGGGCCGGGTTTCGGGAGCAGTTCTTC.

This clonotype occurred a few times. This chain joins TRBV5-1 and TRBJ2-5; 7 nucleotides match TRBD1. Germline-derived CDR1 and CDR2 are SGHRS and YFSETQ. There are 14 residues in the CDR3. V dropped 1 base and J dropped 5; count of bases not matched to a gene: 5. The CDR3 DNA is TGCGCCAGCAGCTTGACAGGGGACGAGGAGACCCAGTACTTC. Translation: CASSLTGDEETQYF.

This rearrangement joins TRBV5-1 to TRBJ2-3; possible D gene TRBD2, 6 bases. The CDR3 spans 15 residues. Germline lookup yields CDR1 SGHRS and CDR2 YFSETQ. V shed 4 bases and J shed 0 bases, with 12 bases lying between them. The DNA for the CDR3 is TGCGCCAGCAGCGACGCCGGGGGTAGCACAGATACGCAGTATTTT. Its translation is CASSDAGGSTDTQYF. Using reference TRBV5-1 and TRBJ2-3 for the parts outside the CDR3, the full variable domain is KAGVTQTPRYLIKTRGQQVTLSCSPISGHRSVSWYQQTPGQGLQFLFEYFSETQRNKGNFPGRFSGRQFSNSRSEMNVSTLELGDSALYLCASSDAGGSTDTQYFGPGTRLTVL.

This clonotype was counted only a few times. J is TRBJ2-5 and V is TRBV7-3; 14 bases agree with TRBD2. CDR1 SGHTA and CDR2 FQGTGA come from the germline V gene. V lost 5 bases, J lost 5 bases, and 7 bases stayed unmatched. There are 16 residues in the CDR3. The CDR3 sequence is CASSETSGGDRETQYF. CDR3 DNA sequence: TGTGCCAGCAGCGAGACTAGCGGGGGGGATAGGGAGACCCAGTACTTC.

The chain is built from TRBV7-9 and TRBJ1-2; D is possibly TRBD1 (6 bases). CDR3 length: 13 residues. CDR1 is SEHNR and CDR2 is FQNEAQ in the germline V gene (reference sequence). V was clipped by 3 bases and J by 8 bases, with 13 bases between them. The CDR3 bases are TGTGCCAGCAGCTTCGCACAGGGTGACGGCTACACCTTC. Protein product: CASSFAQGDGYTF.

This clonotype turned up a few times. The gene calls are TRBV9 and TRBJ2-1, with 7 bases fitting TRBD2. The germline CDR1 and CDR2 sequences are SGDLS and YYNGEE. V shed 4 bases and J 8 bases; nucleotides not matched to a gene: 12. The CDR3 sequence is 15 residues long. CDR3 nucleotide sequence: TGTGCCAGCAGCCAGGGACTACCTTCTGCGGATGAGCAGTTCTTC. It specifies CASSQGLPSADEQFF.

A few counts support this clonotype. In DNA, the CDR3 is TGTGCCAGCAGTCCTCGAGAGGGACTCCCAGCCTACAATGAGCAGTTCTTC. It translates to CASSPREGLPAYNEQFF. The chain uses TRBV12-3 or TRBV12-4 and TRBJ2-1; D may be TRBD2 (6 bases). The CDR3 spans 17 residues. The V end was cut by 5 bases, the J end by 2 bases, with 19 bases between.

V gene TRBV20-1 combines with J gene TRBJ2-3; possibly TRBD1 for D (6 bases). Germline V gene lookup returns CDR1 DFQATT and CDR2 SNEGSKA (reference sequence). The CDR3 is 18 amino acids. Trimming pared 7 bases from V and 1 base from J, leaving 27 bases between. CDR3 residues: CSVRTPGAGLLGTDTQYF. The CDR3, as DNA: TGCAGTGTTCGGACCCCAGGGGCGGGTCTACTAGGCACAGATACGCAGTATTTT.